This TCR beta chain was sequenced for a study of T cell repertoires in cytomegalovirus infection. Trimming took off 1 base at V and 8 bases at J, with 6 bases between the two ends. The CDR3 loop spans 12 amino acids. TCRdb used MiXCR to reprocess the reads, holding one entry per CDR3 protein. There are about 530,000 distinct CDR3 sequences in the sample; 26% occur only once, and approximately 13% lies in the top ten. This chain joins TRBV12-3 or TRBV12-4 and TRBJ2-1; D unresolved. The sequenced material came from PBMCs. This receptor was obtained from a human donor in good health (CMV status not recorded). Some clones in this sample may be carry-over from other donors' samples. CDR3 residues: CASSLDSYEQFF. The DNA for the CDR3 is TGTGCCAGCAGTTTAGACTCCTATGAGCAGTTCTTC.